This T cell receptor beta chain was recorded in a study of CXCR3-negative and CXCR3-positive naive CD8 T cells. Study observations and caveats: PBMCs showed partially decreased CXCR3 expression after cryopreservation, and most assays used fresh PBMCs. Relative to CXCR3-negative naive cells, CXCR3-positive naive cells had more hydrophobic TRB CDR3s. No difference in surface CD5 was seen between naive subsets, and TCR strength was inferred from TRB CDR3 properties.

There are 15 residues in the CDR3. Germline values: CDR1 MNHEY, CDR2 SVGAGI. The authors prepared UMI-labeled TRB cDNA libraries by 5' RACE. TCRdb reanalyzed the 5' RACE reads and collapses them to one entry per CDR3 protein, without DNA. This listing includes roughly 120,000 distinct CDR3 sequences. As concerns this clonotype: Its specificity is not known.

The material sequenced was naive CXCR3+ CD8+ T cells from blood. Subset here: CD45RO-CCR7+CD27+CD95- naive CD8+ T cells expressing CXCR3 (TNR3+). This TCR derives from a human donor in good health. Some clones in this sample may be carry-over from other donors' samples. This chain connects TRBV6-5 to TRBJ1-1. The CDR3 loop reads CASSYSRAVGTEAFF.